This paragraph covers one TCR beta chain sequence. The antigen is undetermined. Profiled with immunoSEQ multiplex PCR; TCRdb holds only in-frame clones, not every one. The table has around 120,000 clones, roughly 87% seen once. The data belong to a study of T cell responses to AZD1222 COVID-19 vaccine. Findings of the study overall: Just six AZD1222 recipients were seropositive at baseline. Spike regions recognized by vaccine-associated CD4 TCRs spanned the protein, led by 160-218 and 743-854.

Per germline, CDR1 SGHRS and CDR2 YFSETQ. This CDR3 comprises 15 residues. The ends lost 5 bases at V and 4 bases at J; junction bases unmatched: 7. This clonotype originated in an adult in good health. The specimen comprised peripheral blood, sampled on day 0 of AZD1222 vaccination. V usage is TRBV5-1 and J usage is TRBJ2-1, with 9 bases that match TRBD2. CDR3 protein: CASRPVAGAYNEQFF. The CDR3 bases are TGCGCCAGCAGGCCGGTAGCGGGAGCGTACAATGAGCAGTTCTTC.